This T cell receptor (beta chain) was recovered during a study of blood T cell repertoires in COVID-19. In the authors' workflow: Nucleated cell counts were estimated from reference gene primer amplification. Assay: immunoSEQ multiplex PCR; the TCRdb copy retains only in-frame clones and omits some. The V and J calls and clone size come from that table; D and trimming were worked out from the DNA. This table has 150,000 or so clones, around 83% appearing once. CDR3 length equals 13 residues. The junction had 3 bases not matched to a gene; V was cut back by 6 bases and J by 6 bases. Germline V gene data show CDR1 as MNHEY and CDR2 as SVGAGI.

The sequence was collected from a woman in her fifties or sixties with acute or convalescent COVID-19. The sample comprised peripheral blood. The chain recombines TRBV6-5 with TRBJ1-5; 9 nucleotides align to TRBD1. CDR3 residues: CASSLQGAQPQHF. The CDR3 DNA reads TGTGCCAGCAGCCTACAGGGGGCTCAGCCCCAGCATTTT.